The source of this TCR beta chain is a study of shared clonotypes between healthy human individuals (TCRdb year 2020). About the full investigation: The cohort included a few men and a couple of women between 18 and 49 years of age. Per donor, three plates each were used for CD4 naive and CD4 memory, two for CD8 naive, and one for CD8 memory. The study deeply sequenced blood TCR repertoires of five healthy adults to estimate repertoire size and the extent of clonotype sharing between individuals. To increase sequencing depth and limit assay-specific biases, TCR repertoire library preparation and sequencing were carried out by different laboratories using diverse techniques. Each donor's leukapheresis produced roughly between roughly 0.85 and 9.5 billion PBMCs.

The V and J ends are trimmed by 5 bases and 2 bases, leaving 16 bases between them. Taken from cysteine to phenylalanine, the CDR3 has 15 residues. Only the CDR3 part of the read is kept: 45 bases, read in frame from the first base. The CDR1 and CDR2 encoded by the germline V gene are SGHVS and FQNEAQ. Using the deep immunoSEQ assay, TCR CDR3 regions were amplified from genomic DNA by multiplex PCR. Extracted genomic DNA from each cell subset was distributed evenly across all wells of several immunoSEQ 96-well plates, and each plate was treated as a replicate. For sorted subsets, each replicate PCR was loaded with around 200 ng genomic DNA, equivalent to 30,000 or so T cell genomes. Purified libraries were measured with a Qubit 3.0 fluorometer, size-checked on a Bioanalyzer 2100, and measured again with the KAPA Library Quantification kit. A separate single-read 150-cycle Illumina NextSeq 550 flow cell was used to sequence each immunoSEQ 96-well plate. The authors' pipeline ran thus. Because the immunoSEQ output included only junctional sequences and no quality scores, the filtering could not be the same as the filtering used for full-length reads. To assign V/J genes and CDR3, sequences were annotated using PyIR, a Python wrapper for IgBLAST v1.9, with IMGT germline references. Reads were filtered out if the reads had weak V/J assignments (E-value above 1e-6), no CDR3, stop codons, out-of-frame junctions, or ambiguous translated residues. A V3J clonotype was defined by an identical inferred V gene, J gene, and CDR3 amino acid sequence. The percentage overlap between two repertoires was calculated by dividing the number of shared unique clonotypes by the size of the smaller repertoire. RTK rarefaction, the Chao1 estimator, and Recon v2.1 estimates of unobserved clonotypes were used to assess repertoire richness. Generation probabilities were computed with OLGA for all TCRbeta clonotypes obtained by the gDNA method from several donors. TCRdb stores this immuneACCESS table with in-frame sequences only. Part of the clones is absent; in the studies checked, under half of the shortfall reflects unresolved V genes, and no reason is known for the rest. That table supplies the V and J calls and clone size; D and trimming were determined from the DNA. In all, the sample holds approximately 2,300,000 clones, and 92% of those were seen once. The ten largest account for 0.37% of the sample.

A note on this clone: What this receptor recognizes is not known. Per-nucleotide qualities are absent, and no much larger clonotype sits a single base away.

Healthy HIV-negative adults with no recently reported acute infections or vaccinations were included as donors. Every donor was a Caucasian adult residing in Nashville, Tennessee, USA. CD4+ T cells were enriched by magnetic negative selection, after which naive cells were positively selected on CD45RA and the negative fraction was taken as the memory subset. Blood was collected by leukapheresis, and PBMCs were isolated by Ficoll-Histopaque density gradient centrifugation and then cryopreserved in liquid nitrogen vapor phase. Analytical flow cytometry was used to check the purity and quantity of every magnetically sorted T cell population. Genomic DNA was isolated from each sorted fraction and quantified by UV absorbance on a Nanodrop 2000c. Study-level results and caveats: Compared with non-shared clonotypes, clonotypes shared by all four sorted-subset donors had higher generation probabilities. Estimated clonotype richness was generally larger for naive than for memory subsets. Incomplete sequencing was indicated by rarefaction of sorted-subset datasets, despite the large sequencing depth. Because the study included a small number of donors, the genetic and exposure-history diversity represented was limited. Pairwise subsampling indicated that sequencing depth was expected to affect the degree of clonotype sharing among donors. About 5% of naive CD4, 3.5% of naive CD8, around 2.3% of memory CD4, and approximately 0.39% of memory CD8 clonotypes were shared across several donors. Sampling was restricted to blood, and TCR repertoires in tissue are likely to differ from TCR repertoires in blood.

The sample consisted of naive CD4+ T cells from PBMCs. In the paper's terms, the cell subset or site label means: CD45RA+ positively selected. This receptor was obtained from a young man in good health. Some clones in this sample may be carry-over from other donors' samples. The chain employs TRBV7-8 and TRBJ2-7, with the D gene uncertain. The encoded CDR3 is CASSHKETLTYEQYF. The nucleotide sequence reads TGTGCCAGCAGCCACAAAGAGACACTGACCTACGAGCAGTACTTC. Full variable domain (CDR3 extended with the reference TRBV7-8 and TRBJ2-7 proteins): GAGVSQSPRYKVAKRGQDVALRCDPISGHVSLFWYQQALGQGPEFLTYFQNEAQLDKSGLPSDRFFAERPEGSVSTLKIQRTQQEDSAVYLCASSHKETLTYEQYFGPGTRLTVT.